This T cell receptor (beta chain) was recorded in a study of radiation and T cells in renal cell carcinoma. Documented time point: baseline pretreatment blood. Specified treatment: 15 Gy SBRT to primary tumor, nephrectomy 4 weeks later. Radiation-treated patients gave blood at baseline, week 2 and week 4. The V and J ends lost 6 bases and 8 bases, in that order; junction bases with no gene match: 9. This CDR3 is 14 amino acids long. Germline CDR1 MNHEY, CDR2 SMNVEV (reference sequence). Broader study findings: No pretreatment tumor biopsies were available for baseline clonotypes. Top tumor clonotypes rose in blood 2 weeks post-radiation, then contracted.

Some clones are missing from TCRdb's copy, which holds only in-frame ones; the method was immunoSEQ multiplex PCR. The sample lists roughly 100,000 clones, about four fifths occurring once. Comment on this clone: Its antigen is undetermined.

The TCR was taken from a man aged 55 to 70 with renal cell carcinoma. Sequencing was performed on blood, taken from a patient whose treatment included radiotherapy and nephrectomy. This chain links TRBV27 with TRBJ1-4, with 7 bases identical to TRBD1. In DNA, the CDR3 is TGTGCCAGCAGGTCCCCAGGGGGTAACGAAAAACTGTTTTTT. Translated, it gives CASRSPGGNEKLFF.